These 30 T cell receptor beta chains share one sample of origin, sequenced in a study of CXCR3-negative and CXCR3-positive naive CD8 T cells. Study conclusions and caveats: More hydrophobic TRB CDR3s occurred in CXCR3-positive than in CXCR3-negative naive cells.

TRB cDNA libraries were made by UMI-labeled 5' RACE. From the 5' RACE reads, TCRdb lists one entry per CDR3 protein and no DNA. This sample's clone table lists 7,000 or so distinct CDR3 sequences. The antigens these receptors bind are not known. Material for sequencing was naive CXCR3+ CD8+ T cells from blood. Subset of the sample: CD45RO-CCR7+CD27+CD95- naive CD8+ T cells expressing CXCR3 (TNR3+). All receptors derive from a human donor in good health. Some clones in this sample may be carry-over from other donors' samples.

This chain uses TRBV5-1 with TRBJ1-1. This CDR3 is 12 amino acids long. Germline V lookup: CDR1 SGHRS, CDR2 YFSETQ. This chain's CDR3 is CASARRNTEAFF.

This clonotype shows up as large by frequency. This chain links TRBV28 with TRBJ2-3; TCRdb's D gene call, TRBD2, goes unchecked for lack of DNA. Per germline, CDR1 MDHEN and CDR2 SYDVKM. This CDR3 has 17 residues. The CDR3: CASSSLAGVGSTDTQYF.

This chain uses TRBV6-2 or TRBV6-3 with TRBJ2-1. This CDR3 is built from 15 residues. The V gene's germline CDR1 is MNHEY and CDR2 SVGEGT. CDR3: CASSYSRDSYHEQFF.

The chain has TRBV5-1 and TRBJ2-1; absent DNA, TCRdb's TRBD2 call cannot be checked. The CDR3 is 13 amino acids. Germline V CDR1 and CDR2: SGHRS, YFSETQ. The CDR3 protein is CASSFGLAGEQFF. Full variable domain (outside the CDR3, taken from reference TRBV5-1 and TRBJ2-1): KAGVTQTPRYLIKTRGQQVTLSCSPISGHRSVSWYQQTPGQGLQFLFEYFSETQRNKGNFPGRFSGRQFSNSRSEMNVSTLELGDSALYLCASSFGLAGEQFFGPGTRLTVL.

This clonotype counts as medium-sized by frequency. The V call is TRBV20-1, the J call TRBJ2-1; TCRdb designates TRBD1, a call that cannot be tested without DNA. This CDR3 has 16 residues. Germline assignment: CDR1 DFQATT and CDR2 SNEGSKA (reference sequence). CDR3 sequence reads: CSARSGTGVFPNEQFF.

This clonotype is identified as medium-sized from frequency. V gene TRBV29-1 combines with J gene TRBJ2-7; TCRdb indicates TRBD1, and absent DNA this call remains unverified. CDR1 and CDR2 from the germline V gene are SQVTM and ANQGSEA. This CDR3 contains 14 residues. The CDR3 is CSVLKAGSDYEQYF.

The CDR3 protein is CASSSRSWTHADIQYF. The gene calls are TRBV7-9 and TRBJ2-4. The CDR3 runs to 16 residues. The germline gives CDR1 SEHNR, CDR2 FQNEAQ (reference sequence).

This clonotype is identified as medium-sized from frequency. This chain's CDR3 is CASSPTSTVFYEQYF. V usage is TRBV11-2 and J usage is TRBJ2-7; lacking DNA, the TRBD1 call made by TCRdb goes unchecked. The CDR3 sequence is 15 residues long. The germline CDR1 and CDR2 sequences are SGHAT and FQNNGV.

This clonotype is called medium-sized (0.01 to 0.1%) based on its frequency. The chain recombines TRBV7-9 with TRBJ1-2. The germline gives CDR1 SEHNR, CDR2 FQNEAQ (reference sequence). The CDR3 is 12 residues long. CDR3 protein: CASSPRGLGYTF.

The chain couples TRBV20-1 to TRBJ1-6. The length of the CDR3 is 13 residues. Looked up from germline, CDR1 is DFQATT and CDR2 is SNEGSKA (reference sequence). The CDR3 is CSARQDSDSPLHF.

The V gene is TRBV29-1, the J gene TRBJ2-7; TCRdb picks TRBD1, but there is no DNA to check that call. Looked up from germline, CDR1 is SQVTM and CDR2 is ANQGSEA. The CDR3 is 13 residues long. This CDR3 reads CSSRNRPSYEQYF.

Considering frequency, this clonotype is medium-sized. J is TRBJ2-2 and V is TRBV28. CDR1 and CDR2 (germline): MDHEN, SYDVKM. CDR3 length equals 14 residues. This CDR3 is CASSLGLEYVELFF.

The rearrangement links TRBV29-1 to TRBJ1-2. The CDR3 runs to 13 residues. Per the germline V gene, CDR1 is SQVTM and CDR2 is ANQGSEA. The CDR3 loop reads CSVDLGSGDGYTF. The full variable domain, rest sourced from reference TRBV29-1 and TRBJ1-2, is SAVISQKPSRDICQRGTSLTIQCQVDSQVTMMFWYRQQPGQSLTLIATANQGSEATYESGFVIDKFPISRPNLTFSTLTVSNMSPEDSSIYLCSVDLGSGDGYTFGSGTRLTVV.

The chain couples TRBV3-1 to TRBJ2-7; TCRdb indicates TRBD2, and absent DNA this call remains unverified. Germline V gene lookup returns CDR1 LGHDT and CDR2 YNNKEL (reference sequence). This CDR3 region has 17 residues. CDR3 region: CASSQEGVRTSGYEQYF.

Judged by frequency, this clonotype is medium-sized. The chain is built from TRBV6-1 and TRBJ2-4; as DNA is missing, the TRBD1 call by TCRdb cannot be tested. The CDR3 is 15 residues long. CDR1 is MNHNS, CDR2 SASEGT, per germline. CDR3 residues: CAHPGTDRAKNIQYF.

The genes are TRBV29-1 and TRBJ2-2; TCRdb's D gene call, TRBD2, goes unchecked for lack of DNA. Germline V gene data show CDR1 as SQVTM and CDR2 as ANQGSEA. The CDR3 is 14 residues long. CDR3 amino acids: CSVPAAGHTGELFF.

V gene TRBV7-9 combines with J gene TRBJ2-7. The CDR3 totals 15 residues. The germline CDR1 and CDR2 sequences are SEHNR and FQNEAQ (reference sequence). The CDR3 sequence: CASSLALASSYEQYF.

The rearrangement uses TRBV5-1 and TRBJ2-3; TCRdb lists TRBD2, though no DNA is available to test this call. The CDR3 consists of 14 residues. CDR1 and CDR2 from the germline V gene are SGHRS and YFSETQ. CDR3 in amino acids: CASSLEGSADTQYF.

This CDR3 reads CSVETSTPNIQYF. V and J are TRBV29-1 and TRBJ2-4. This CDR3 region has 13 residues. The germline gives CDR1 SQVTM, CDR2 ANQGSEA.

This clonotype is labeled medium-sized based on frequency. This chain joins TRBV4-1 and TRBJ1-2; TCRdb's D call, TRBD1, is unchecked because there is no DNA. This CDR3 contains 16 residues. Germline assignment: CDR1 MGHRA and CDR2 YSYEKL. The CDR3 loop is CASSQDRTGTNYGYTF.

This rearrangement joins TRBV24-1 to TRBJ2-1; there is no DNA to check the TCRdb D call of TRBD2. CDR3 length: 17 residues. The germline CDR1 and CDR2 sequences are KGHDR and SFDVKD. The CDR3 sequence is CATSASGGGPFYNEQFF.

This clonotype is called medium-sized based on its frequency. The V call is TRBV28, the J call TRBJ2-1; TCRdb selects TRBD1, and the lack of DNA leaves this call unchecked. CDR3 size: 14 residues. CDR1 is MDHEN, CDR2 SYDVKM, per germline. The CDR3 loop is CASTRQGAYNEQFF.

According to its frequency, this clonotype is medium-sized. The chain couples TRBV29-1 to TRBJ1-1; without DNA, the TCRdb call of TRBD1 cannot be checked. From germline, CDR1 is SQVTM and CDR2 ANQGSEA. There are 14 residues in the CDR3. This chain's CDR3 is CSVETGGLNTEAFF.

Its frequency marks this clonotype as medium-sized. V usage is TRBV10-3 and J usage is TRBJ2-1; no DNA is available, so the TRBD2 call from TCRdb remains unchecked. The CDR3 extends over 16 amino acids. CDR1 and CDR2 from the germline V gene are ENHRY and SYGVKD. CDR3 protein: CAISGEAGGGRNEQFF.

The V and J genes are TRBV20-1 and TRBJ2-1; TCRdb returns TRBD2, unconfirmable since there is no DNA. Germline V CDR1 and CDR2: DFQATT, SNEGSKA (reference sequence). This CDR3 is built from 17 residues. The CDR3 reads CSAEPFSGRPSYNEQFF.

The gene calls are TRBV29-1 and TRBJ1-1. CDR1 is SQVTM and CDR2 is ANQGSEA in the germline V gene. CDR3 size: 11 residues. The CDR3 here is CSGSMNTEAFF.

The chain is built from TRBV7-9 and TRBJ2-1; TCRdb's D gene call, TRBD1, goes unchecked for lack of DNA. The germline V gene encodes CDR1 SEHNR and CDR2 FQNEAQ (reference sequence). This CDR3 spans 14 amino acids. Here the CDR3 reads CASSATPTGDEQFF.

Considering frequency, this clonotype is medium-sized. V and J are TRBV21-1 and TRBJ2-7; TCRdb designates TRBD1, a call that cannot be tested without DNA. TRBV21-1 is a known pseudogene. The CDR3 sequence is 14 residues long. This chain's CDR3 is CASSTSPSSYEQYF.

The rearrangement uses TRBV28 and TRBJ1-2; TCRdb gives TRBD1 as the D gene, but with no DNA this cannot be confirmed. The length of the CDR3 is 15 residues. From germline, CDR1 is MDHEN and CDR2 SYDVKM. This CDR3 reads CASSVTGSAAYGYTF.

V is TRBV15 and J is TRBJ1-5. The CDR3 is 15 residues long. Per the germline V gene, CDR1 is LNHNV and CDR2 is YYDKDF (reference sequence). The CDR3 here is CATSRDVASNQPQHF.